The present T cell receptor beta chain was sequenced within a study of T cells expressing NK-cell markers. TCRdb re-called the 5' RACE reads; one entry per CDR3 protein, DNA not given. This sample's table reports fewer than 300,000 distinct CDR3 sequences. CDR1 is SGHTA, CDR2 FQGNSA, per germline. The CDR3 sequence is 15 residues long. The source material was blood T cells: a sorted CD56 or NKG2C T cell subset, CD4+ or CD8+ T cells, or bulk PBMC T cells (not recorded which). The chain combines TRBV7-2 with TRBJ2-1; TCRdb's D call, TRBD2, is unchecked because there is no DNA. This receptor was taken from a woman aged 18 to 75 in good health. The CDR3 sequence is CASSLQGPFGDEQFF.